Listed below are T cell receptor beta chains from one sample, sequenced in a study of blood T cell repertoires in COVID-19. Using immunoSEQ multiplex PCR, the repertoire was profiled, and TCRdb retains in-frame clones only, with some absent. The sample holds roughly 200,000 clones; 83% are singletons and the top ten take roughly 8.7%. The specimen was peripheral blood. The receptors originated from a middle-aged man with active or convalescent COVID-19. Both conserved end residues are part of each CDR3. The D gene is left open where the match is weak. A row's size may be missing; if present it is once, few, many or a size class.

>TRBJ2-2|14|TRBV19|NA|NA
CASRQGGNTGELFF
TGTGCCAGTAGACAAGGGGGAAACACCGGGGAGCTGTTTTTT
>TRBJ2-1|15|TRBV7-2|NA|TRBD1
CASSFTGGAYNEQFF
TGTGCCAGCAGCTTCACAGGGGGCGCCTACAATGAGCAGTTCTTC
>TRBJ2-5|13|TRBV18|NA|NA
CASSPPSQETQYF
TGTGCCAGCTCACCACCGTCTCAAGAGACCCAGTACTTC
>TRBJ1-6|15|TRBV7-3|once|NA
CASSLGAPYNSPLHF
TGTGCCAGCAGCCTGGGGGCACCCTATAATTCACCCCTCCACTTT
>TRBJ2-3|18|TRBV21-1|NA|NA
CASSKVISSGTSTDTQYF
TGTGCCAGCAGCAAAGTTATTTCTAGCGGCACTAGCACAGATACGCAGTATTTT
>TRBJ1-4|14|TRBV9|NA|NA
CASSVAGINEKLFF
TGTGCCAGCAGCGTAGCAGGGATAAATGAAAAACTGTTTTTT
>TRBJ1-2|16|TRBV11-3|NA|TRBD1
CASSFAPGQWGVGYTF
TGTGCCAGCAGCTTCGCCCCGGGACAGTGGGGAGTAGGCTACACCTTC
>TRBJ1-2|13|TRBV7-2|NA|NA
CASSLNQGYGYTF
TGTGCCAGCAGCTTAAATCAGGGTTATGGCTACACCTTC
>TRBJ1-4|14|TRBV6-5|NA|NA
CASSYSMRDEKLFF
TGTGCCAGCAGTTACTCGATGCGGGATGAAAAACTGTTTTTT
>TRBJ1-1|12|TRBV2|NA|NA
CAAGKGGTEAFF
TGTGCCGCGGGAAAGGGTGGCACTGAAGCTTTCTTT
>TRBJ1-6|16|TRBV7-2|NA|NA
CASSLKSGTHNSPLHF
TGTGCCAGCAGCTTAAAGTCGGGGACTCATAATTCACCCCTCCACTTT
>TRBJ1-5|16|TRBV12-5|NA|TRBD1
CASGENTGGGSQPQHF
TGTGCTAGTGGGGAAAATACAGGGGGCGGGAGTCAGCCCCAGCATTTT
>TRBJ2-1|15|TRBV5-6|NA|NA
CASSFSGMPYNEQFF
TGTGCCAGCAGCTTCTCGGGGATGCCCTACAATGAGCAGTTCTTC
>TRBJ2-1|14|TRBV20-1|NA|NA
CSASGSGGVNEQFF
TGCAGTGCTAGTGGTAGCGGTGGAGTCAATGAGCAGTTCTTC
>TRBJ2-1|17|TRBV4-2|NA|TRBD2
CASSQAGASGSRGEQFF
TGTGCCAGCAGCCAAGCCGGAGCTAGCGGGAGTAGGGGTGAGCAGTTCTTC
>TRBJ1-5|21|TRBV4-3|NA|TRBD1
CASSQDRVVGTGVYSNQPQHF
TGCGCCAGCAGCCAAGATCGAGTTGTCGGGACAGGGGTTTATAGCAATCAGCCCCAGCATTTT
>TRBJ2-1|13|TRBV3-1/TRBV3-2|NA|TRBD2
CASSQAGRDEQFF
TGTGCCAGCAGCCAAGCTGGGAGGGATGAGCAGTTCTTC
>TRBJ2-1|12|TRBV5-1|few|TRBD2
CASSFDGLAPFF
TGCGCCAGCAGCTTTGACGGACTAGCTCCGTTCTTC
>TRBJ1-1|15|TRBV19|NA|NA
CASKYGGQDRTEAFF
TGTGCCAGTAAGTACGGGGGGCAAGATCGGACTGAAGCTTTCTTT
>TRBJ2-3|15|TRBV30|NA|TRBD2
CAWSAPGLARDTQYF
TGTGCCTGGAGTGCCCCCGGACTAGCCCGCGATACGCAGTATTTT
>TRBJ2-7|14|TRBV6-5|NA|NA
CASSSPTGTGEQYF
TGTGCCAGCAGCTCCCCCACAGGGACCGGCGAGCAGTACTTC
>TRBJ1-4|17|TRBV15|NA|NA
CATSRTPPGATNEKLFF
TGTGCCACCAGCAGAACCCCCCCGGGAGCAACTAATGAAAAACTGTTTTTT
>TRBJ1-2|11|TRBV6-6|NA|NA
CASSLNYGYTF
TGTGCCAGCAGTTTAAACTATGGCTACACCTTC
>TRBJ2-7|15|TRBV3-1/TRBV3-2|NA|TRBD2
CASSQPGLGFHEQYF
TGTGCCAGCAGCCAACCGGGACTAGGGTTCCACGAGCAGTACTTC
>TRBJ1-2|14|TRBV18|NA|NA
CASSPRTENYGYTF
TGTGCCAGCTCACCCCGGACAGAGAACTATGGCTACACCTTC
>TRBJ2-4|15|TRBV29-1|NA|TRBD2
CSSGLAGGGKNIQYF
TGCAGCTCGGGACTAGCGGGAGGGGGCAAAAACATTCAGTACTTC
>TRBJ1-6|16|TRBV6-6|NA|NA
CASTQETGPPNSPLHF
TGTGCCAGCACTCAGGAAACAGGGCCACCTAATTCACCCCTCCACTTT
>TRBJ1-1|15|TRBV10-3|NA|TRBD1
CAISESGTGNTEAFF
TGTGCCATCAGTGAATCCGGGACAGGCAACACTGAAGCTTTCTTT
>TRBJ1-1|19|TRBV19|NA|NA
CASSAPVDRGLVPNTEAFF
TGTGCCAGTAGTGCCCCCGTGGACAGAGGACTAGTCCCGAACACTGAAGCTTTCTTT
>TRBJ2-5|13|TRBV10-3|NA|NA
CAISEGAGETQYF
TGTGCCATCAGTGAGGGGGCAGGAGAGACCCAGTACTTC
>TRBJ2-1|16|TRBV5-4|NA|TRBD2
CASSLAAGGSYNEQFF
TGTGCCAGCAGCTTGGCCGCGGGAGGCTCCTACAATGAGCAGTTCTTC
>TRBJ1-4|15|TRBV28|NA|TRBD1
CASSAPGGPNEKLFF
TGTGCCAGCAGTGCCCCAGGGGGACCTAATGAAAAACTGTTTTTT
>TRBJ2-3|17|TRBV2|NA|TRBD1
CASSDFLLGGGTDTQYF
TGTGCCAGCAGTGACTTCCTTTTAGGGGGCGGCACAGATACGCAGTATTTT
>TRBJ1-2|18|TRBV6-2/TRBV6-3|NA|TRBD1
CASSYSAGGVRAFYGYTF
TGTGCCAGCAGTTATTCAGCAGGGGGAGTCCGCGCCTTCTATGGCTACACCTTC
>TRBJ2-2|15|TRBV5-6|NA|TRBD1
CASSPLDREAGELFF
TGTGCCAGCAGCCCGTTGGACAGGGAGGCCGGGGAGCTGTTTTTT
>TRBJ2-3|16|TRBV24-1|NA|TRBD2
CATSVGLAGFTDTQYF
TGTGCCACCAGCGTAGGACTAGCGGGATTCACAGATACGCAGTATTTT
>TRBJ2-3|15|TRBV27|NA|TRBD1
CASSRHRGNTDTQYF
TGTGCCAGCAGTCGTCACAGGGGGAACACAGATACGCAGTATTTT
>TRBJ2-2|13|TRBV28|NA|NA
CASIQGNTGELFF
TGTGCCAGTATACAGGGGAACACCGGGGAGCTGTTTTTT
>TRBJ2-7|14|TRBV2|NA|TRBD1
CASISGQFPYEQYF
TGTGCCAGCATATCGGGACAGTTCCCCTACGAGCAGTACTTC
>TRBJ2-7|12|TRBV6-5|NA|NA
CATREGPYEQYF
TGTGCCACCAGAGAGGGCCCTTACGAGCAGTACTTC
>TRBJ2-1|16|TRBV28|NA|TRBD2
CASSLLSGSSYNEQFF
TGTGCCAGCAGTTTATTAAGCGGGAGCTCCTACAATGAGCAGTTCTTC
>TRBJ2-7|15|TRBV5-1|NA|NA
CASSADQGTYHEQYF
TGCGCCAGCAGCGCAGACCAAGGGACTTACCACGAGCAGTACTTC
>TRBJ1-3|12|TRBV30|NA|NA
CAWQGSGNTIYF
TGTGCCTGGCAGGGCTCTGGAAACACCATATATTTT
>TRBJ2-1|16|TRBV5-1|NA|TRBD1
CASSRRQGPGENEQFF
TGCGCCAGCAGCAGGAGACAGGGCCCCGGGGAAAATGAGCAGTTCTTC
>TRBJ2-2|14|TRBV27|NA|NA
CASSYQGWTGELFF
TGTGCCAGCAGTTATCAGGGGTGGACCGGGGAGCTGTTTTTT
>TRBJ1-2|10|TRBV2|NA|NA
CATAGGGYTF
TGTGCCACAGCGGGGGGAGGCTACACCTTC
>TRBJ2-6|14|TRBV4-3|NA|NA
CASSQDYGANVLTF
TGCGCCAGCAGCCAAGATTATGGGGCCAACGTCCTGACTTTC
>TRBJ2-7|16|TRBV6-2/TRBV6-3|NA|TRBD2
CASSPYRLAGFYEQYF
TGTGCCAGCAGTCCATACCGACTAGCGGGGTTCTACGAGCAGTACTTC
>TRBJ2-7|14|TRBV6-5|NA|TRBD1
CASSSTGSNYEQYF
TGTGCCAGCAGTTCGACAGGGTCCAACTACGAGCAGTACTTC
>TRBJ1-5|15|TRBV6-5|NA|NA
CASSRTRGRDQPQHF
TGTGCCAGCAGTAGAACGCGGGGCCGAGATCAGCCCCAGCATTTT
>TRBJ1-1|15|TRBV5-1|NA|NA
CASSLIGGQNTEAFF
TGCGCCAGCAGCTTGATCGGGGGGCAGAACACTGAAGCTTTCTTT
>TRBJ2-7|13|TRBV7-2|few|TRBD2
CASSPAGGYEQYF
TGTGCCAGCAGCCCCGCGGGGGGGTACGAGCAGTACTTC
>TRBJ2-5|17|TRBV4-2|NA|NA
CASSQVASGGAVETQYF
TGTGCCAGCAGCCAAGTTGCCAGCGGAGGTGCGGTGGAGACCCAGTACTTC
>TRBJ2-7|16|TRBV30|NA|TRBD1
CAWIDPGTGGSYEQYF
TGTGCCTGGATTGACCCCGGGACAGGGGGCTCCTACGAGCAGTACTTC